Shown below are 28 T cell receptor beta chains from a single sample sequenced in a study of technical replicates of blood from a handful of donors. TCRdb keeps only in-frame clones here, not all; method: immunoSEQ multiplex PCR. The table includes fewer than 90,000 clones, approximately 94% detected once. The sequenced material came from T cells isolated from PBMCs. The receptors stem from a human donor in good health.

The chain recombines TRBV7-6 with TRBJ2-1, with 8 bases matching TRBD2. This CDR3 spans 16 amino acids. CDR1 SGHVS and CDR2 FNYEAQ come from the germline V gene. The V gene end was trimmed by 5 bases and the J gene end by 1 base; junction bases not matched to a gene: 7. The CDR3: CASSPLSGSSYNEQFF. CDR3 DNA: TGTGCCAGCAGCCCTTTGAGCGGGAGTTCCTACAATGAGCAGTTCTTC.

The gene calls are TRBV7-9 and TRBJ2-7, with D hard to call. Trimming left V 2 bases short and J 2 bases short, with 16 bases between. This CDR3 has 16 amino acids. Germline assignment: CDR1 SEHNR and CDR2 FQNEAQ (reference sequence). The CDR3 DNA is TGTGCCAGCAGCTTAACCGGAGCACTACCCCCCTACGAGCAGTACTTC. Its translation is CASSLTGALPPYEQYF.

The chain has TRBV9 and TRBJ2-3; 10 positions agree with TRBD2. This CDR3 comprises 14 residues. CDR1 is SGDLS and CDR2 is YYNGEE in the germline V gene. The J segment lost 6 bases and the V segment lost 4 bases, leaving 5 bases of the junction unmatched. The CDR3 here is CASSFSGGLDTQYF. The CDR3 DNA is TGTGCCAGCAGCTTTAGCGGGGGGTTGGATACGCAGTATTTT.

The CDR3 coding sequence is TGTGCCAGCAGTTTAACAGGGGGTACCTACGAGCAGTACTTC. It codes for CASSLTGGTYEQYF. The rearrangement joins TRBV27 to TRBJ2-7; 8 nucleotides align to TRBD1. The CDR3 is 14 amino acids. V trimming: 2 bases; J trimming: 2 bases; junction bases outside the gene matches: 2. CDR1 is MNHEY, CDR2 SMNVEV, per germline (reference sequence).

The rearrangement links TRBV6-5 to TRBJ1-2, with D possibly matching TRBD1 (6 bases). This CDR3 has 13 residues. Per germline, CDR1 MNHEY and CDR2 SVGAGI. V dropped 1 base and J dropped 8 bases, with 11 bases sitting between them. The CDR3 loop reads CASSYWTDDGYTF. The CDR3 bases are TGTGCCAGCAGTTACTGGACAGATGACGGCTACACCTTC.

CDR3 nucleotide sequence: TGTGCCAGCAGCGTGGGGCGACTCTACAATGAGCAGTTCTTC. Protein sequence: CASSVGRLYNEQFF. The V call is TRBV9, the J call TRBJ2-1; maybe TRBD1 (5 bases). Trimming shortened V by 2 bases and J by 3 bases, and 9 bases separated the two germline ends. This CDR3 is built from 14 residues. Germline CDR1 reads SGDLS; CDR2 reads YYNGEE.

The gene calls are TRBV18 and TRBJ2-1; 12 bases align to TRBD2. The germline V gene has CDR1 KGHSH and CDR2 LQKENI. The CDR3 sequence is 16 residues long. The trim removed 5 bases at V and 5 bases at J, leaving 7 bases unmatched. The CDR3 DNA is TGTGCCAGCTCAAGTTCACTAGCGGGAGGTAACAATGAGCAGTTCTTC. Translation gives CASSSSLAGGNNEQFF.

The J gene is TRBJ2-3, the V gene TRBV7-2; tentatively, D is TRBD2 (5 bases). The CDR3 totals 15 residues. The V and J ends lost 1 base and 2 bases respectively, with 10 bases between them. Per germline, CDR1 SGHTA and CDR2 FQGNSA. CDR3 amino acids: CASSLVGVSTDTQYF. As DNA, the CDR3 is TGTGCCAGCAGCTTAGTCGGGGTATCCACAGATACGCAGTATTTT. The full variable domain, with the rest looked up from reference TRBV7-2 and TRBJ2-3, is GAGVSQSPSNKVTEKGKDVELRCDPISGHTALYWYRQSLGQGLEFLIYFQGNSAPDKSGLPSDRFSAERTGGSVSTLTIQRTQQEDSAVYLCASSLVGVSTDTQYFGPGTRLTVL.

This CDR3 reads CASSPTGENYGYTF. For the CDR3, the DNA is TGCGCCAGCAGCCCTACAGGGGAAAACTATGGCTACACCTTC. The rearrangement joins TRBV4-1 to TRBJ1-2; the match to TRBD1 covers 7 bases. The V gene's germline CDR1 is MGHRA and CDR2 YSYEKL. The CDR3 extends over 14 amino acids. V was pared by 4 bases and J by 2 bases, with 4 bases of the junction left unmatched.

The CDR3 region is CASSLRGMNTEAFF. The CDR3 DNA reads TGTGCCAGCAGCTTACGGGGAATGAACACTGAAGCTTTCTTT. The rearrangement uses TRBV7-3 and TRBJ1-1; D is ambiguous. Germline V gene sequence: CDR1 SGHTA, CDR2 FQGTGA. This CDR3 region has 14 residues. Trimming stripped 2 bases from V and 0 bases from J, with 7 bases between.

This CDR3 reads CASSPRGQIGNTIYF. For the CDR3, the DNA is TGTGCCAGCTCACCTAGGGGACAAATTGGAAACACCATATATTTT. This sequence joins TRBV18 and TRBJ1-3, with D possibly being TRBD1 (6 bases). This CDR3 has 15 residues. CDR1 is KGHSH and CDR2 is LQKENI in the germline V gene. Trimming pared 3 bases from V and 3 bases from J, leaving 12 bases between.

V is TRBV13 and J is TRBJ2-7; possibly TRBD1 for D (6 bases). V lost 8 bases and J 0 bases, leaving 17 bases between the germline ends. CDR1 is PRHDT and CDR2 is FYEKMQ in the germline V gene (reference sequence). The CDR3 consists of 15 residues. Written as DNA, the CDR3 is TGTGCCAGCGTGAACATGAGGGACATCTCCTACGAGCAGTACTTC. Its translation: CASVNMRDISYEQYF.

Here the CDR3 DNA reads TGTGCCAGCAGCGTGGGGGACTACCACTACGAGCAGTACTTC. Its translation is CASSVGDYHYEQYF. The gene calls are TRBV9 and TRBJ2-7; 7 bases line up with TRBD2. The CDR3 length is 14 residues. Germline CDR1 reads SGDLS; CDR2 reads YYNGEE. J was trimmed by 3 bases and V by 2 bases; bases with no gene match: 5. The full variable domain, rest sourced from reference TRBV9 and TRBJ2-7, is DSGVTQTPKHLITATGQRVTLRCSPRSGDLSVYWYQQSLDQGLQFLIQYYNGEERAKGNILERFSAQQFPDLHSELNLSSLELGDSALYFCASSVGDYHYEQYFGPGTRLTVT.

The chain links TRBV2 to TRBJ1-2, with 7 bases that match TRBD1. This CDR3 is built from 15 residues. V dropped 6 bases and J dropped 4; count of bases not matched to a gene: 11. Germline CDR1 is SNHLY and CDR2 is FYNNEI. The CDR3 DNA reads TGTGCCAGCAGCGACATGACAGGGATCGTCTATGGCTACACCTTC. Residues: CASSDMTGIVYGYTF.

V and J are TRBV12-5 and TRBJ2-5; 10 nucleotides agree with TRBD1. Germline values: CDR1 LGHNT, CDR2 FRNRAP. CDR3 size: 16 residues. The V and J ends lost 1 base and 4 bases, in that order; junction bases with no gene match: 6. The CDR3 spells CASGLGKTGGGETQYF. The DNA of the CDR3 is TGTGCTAGTGGTTTGGGGAAGACAGGGGGCGGAGAGACCCAGTACTTC.

Here the CDR3 reads CASSMGRESPSLYEQYF. CDR3 sequence (DNA): TGTGCCAGTAGTATGGGGCGGGAGAGTCCGTCGCTGTACGAGCAGTACTTC. The V and J genes are TRBV19 and TRBJ2-7; TRBD2 matches at 7 bases. The CDR3 covers 17 residues. Trimming cost V 3 bases and J 4 bases; bases outside gene matches: 15. Germline V gene data show CDR1 as LNHDA and CDR2 as SQIVND (reference sequence).

The CDR3 sequence is CASSPGLQRETLFYEQYF. CDR3 DNA: TGTGCCAGCAGCCCGGGGCTGCAGCGGGAAACTCTATTTTACGAGCAGTACTTC. This chain joins TRBV5-5 and TRBJ2-7; 7 bases are a match to TRBD2. CDR3 length: 18 amino acids. V lost 4 bases to trimming and J lost 4 bases; unmatched junction nucleotides: 20. Germline V gives CDR1 SGHKS, CDR2 YYEKEE (reference sequence).

The V call is TRBV9, the J call TRBJ2-5; 10 nucleotides align to TRBD2. The V gene end was trimmed by 1 base and the J gene end by 1 base; junction bases not matched to a gene: 4. The V gene's germline CDR1 is SGDLS and CDR2 YYNGEE. The CDR3 runs 16 residues. The DNA for the CDR3 is TGTGCCAGCAGCGTAAGGGGGACTAGCGCCCAAGAGACCCAGTACTTC. Amino acids: CASSVRGTSAQETQYF.

The CDR3 region is CASSLLAGTGEQYF. The CDR3 DNA follows: TGTGCCAGCAGCCTCCTAGCGGGGACGGGAGAGCAGTACTTC. The chain employs TRBV28 and TRBJ2-7; 9 nucleotides align to TRBD2. V was pared by 6 bases and J by 7 bases, with 10 bases of the junction left unmatched. The length of the CDR3 is 14 residues. Germline CDR1 MDHEN, CDR2 SYDVKM.

J is TRBJ2-5 and V is TRBV7-9, with TRBD1 matching over 8 bases. CDR1 and CDR2 (germline): SEHNR, FQNEAQ (reference sequence). V lost 0 bases, J lost 5 bases, and 8 bases stayed unmatched. CDR3 length equals 16 residues. The CDR3 DNA sequence: TGTGCCAGCAGCTTAGCAAGGCAGGGGGCCCGGGAGACCCAGTACTTC. Its protein is CASSLARQGARETQYF.

The chain carries TRBV18 and TRBJ1-2; TRBD1 might be the D (5 bases). The CDR3 consists of 13 residues. Germline V gives CDR1 KGHSH, CDR2 LQKENI. V shed 1 base and J shed 4 bases, with 7 bases lying between them. This CDR3 is CASSPQGVYGYTF. CDR3 nucleotide sequence: TGTGCCAGCTCACCACAAGGGGTCTATGGCTACACCTTC. The full variable domain, with the rest looked up from reference TRBV18 and TRBJ1-2, is NAGVMQNPRHLVRRRGQEARLRCSPMKGHSHVYWYRQLPEEGLKFMVYLQKENIIDESGMPKERFSAEFPKEGPSILRIQQVVRGDSAAYFCASSPQGVYGYTFGSGTRLTVV.

This clone was detected a few times. V gene TRBV9 combines with J gene TRBJ2-3; 8 nucleotides match TRBD2. V was clipped by 0 bases and J by 2 bases; unmatched bases: 5. Germline V gene lookup returns CDR1 SGDLS and CDR2 YYNGEE. The CDR3 consists of 16 residues. The CDR3 bases are TGTGCCAGCAGCGTAGGTATACTAGCGGACACAGATACGCAGTATTTT. This translates into CASSVGILADTDTQYF.

The chain couples TRBV6-1 to TRBJ2-7, with 8 bases aligning to TRBD1. V lost 10 bases, J lost 0 bases, and 5 bases stayed unmatched. Germline V CDR1 and CDR2: MNHNS, SASEGT. The CDR3 runs to 13 residues. In DNA form, the CDR3 reads TGTGCCACCTGGGACAGGAGCTCCTACGAGCAGTACTTC. Protein product: CATWDRSSYEQYF.

The CDR3: CASSGRGPSGANVLTF. Here the CDR3 DNA reads TGTGCCAGTAGTGGCAGGGGCCCGTCTGGGGCCAACGTCCTGACTTTC. V and J are TRBV19 and TRBJ2-6; a possible D gene is TRBD1 (6 bases). V was cut by 5 bases and J by 1 base, with 12 bases left in between. Germline CDR1 is LNHDA and CDR2 is SQIVND (reference sequence). The CDR3 contains 16 residues. The complete variable domain, with remaining parts taken from reference TRBV19 and TRBJ2-6, reads DGGITQSPKYLFRKEGQNVTLSCEQNLNHDAMYWYRQDPGQGLRLIYYSQIVNDFQKGDIAEGYSVSREKKESFPLTVTSAQKNPTAFYLCASSGRGPSGANVLTFGAGSRLTVL.

The CDR3 DNA reads TGTGCCAGAAGCTTGGACAGGGACACCGGGGAGCTGTTTTTT. As protein: CARSLDRDTGELFF. The chain carries TRBV5-3 and TRBJ2-2; D perhaps matches TRBD1 (6 bases). TRBV5-3 is classed as an ORF, of uncertain function. The V end lost 0 bases, the J end lost 3 bases, and 6 bases lay between the germline ends. The CDR3 sequence is 14 residues long.

The sample holds one count of this clone. The chain is built from TRBV4-2 and TRBJ1-5; D is unresolved. Germline V gene sequence: CDR1 LGHNA, CDR2 YNFKEQ. Trimming cost V 0 bases and J 5 bases, with 14 bases left between them. This CDR3 spans 16 amino acids. The CDR3 DNA reads TGTGCCAGCAGCCAAGATTTTCGCGGCACTGATCAGCCCCAGCATTTT. Its protein product is CASSQDFRGTDQPQHF.

The V call is TRBV30, the J call TRBJ1-5; TRBD1 aligns across 7 bases. J was trimmed by 2 bases and V by 1 base; bases with no gene match: 2. CDR3 length: 14 residues. Germline CDR1 is GTSNPN and CDR2 is SVGIG (reference sequence). The CDR3 DNA follows: TGTGCCTGGAGTGCCGGGACAGGCAATCAGCCCCAGCATTTT. Protein sequence: CAWSAGTGNQPQHF.

In its sample, this clone was seen once. The chain is built from TRBV2 and TRBJ2-7; tentatively, D is TRBD2 (5 bases). V lost 2 bases and J 6 bases, leaving 17 bases between the germline ends. Germline V gene sequence: CDR1 SNHLY, CDR2 FYNNEI. The CDR3 sequence is 15 residues long. CDR3 residues: CASSERSGSSGEQYF. The CDR3 DNA reads TGTGCCAGCAGTGAACGGTCTGGCTCGAGCGGCGAGCAGTACTTC. The full variable domain, with the rest looked up from reference TRBV2 and TRBJ2-7, is EPEVTQTPSHQVTQMGQEVILRCVPISNHLYFYWYRQILGQKVEFLVSFYNNEISEKSEIFDDQFSVERPDGSNFTLKIRSTKLEDSAMYFCASSERSGSSGEQYFGPGTRLTVT.